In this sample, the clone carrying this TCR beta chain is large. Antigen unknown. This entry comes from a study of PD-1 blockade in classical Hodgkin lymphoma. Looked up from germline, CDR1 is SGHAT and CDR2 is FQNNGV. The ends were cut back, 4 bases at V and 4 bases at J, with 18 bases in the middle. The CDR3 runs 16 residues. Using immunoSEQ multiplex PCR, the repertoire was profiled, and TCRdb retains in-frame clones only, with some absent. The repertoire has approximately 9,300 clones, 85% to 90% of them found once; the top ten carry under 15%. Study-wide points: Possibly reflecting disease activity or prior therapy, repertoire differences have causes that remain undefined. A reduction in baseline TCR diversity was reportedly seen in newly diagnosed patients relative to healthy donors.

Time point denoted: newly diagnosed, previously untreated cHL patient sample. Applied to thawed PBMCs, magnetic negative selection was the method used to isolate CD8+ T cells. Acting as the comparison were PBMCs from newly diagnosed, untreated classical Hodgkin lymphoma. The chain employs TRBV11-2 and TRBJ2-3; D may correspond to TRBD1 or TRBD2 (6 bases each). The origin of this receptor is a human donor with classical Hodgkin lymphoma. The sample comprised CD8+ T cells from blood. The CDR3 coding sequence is TGTGCCAGCAGCTGGACGTTGGGGGGCTCCCCAGATACGCAGTATTTT. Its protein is CASSWTLGGSPDTQYF.